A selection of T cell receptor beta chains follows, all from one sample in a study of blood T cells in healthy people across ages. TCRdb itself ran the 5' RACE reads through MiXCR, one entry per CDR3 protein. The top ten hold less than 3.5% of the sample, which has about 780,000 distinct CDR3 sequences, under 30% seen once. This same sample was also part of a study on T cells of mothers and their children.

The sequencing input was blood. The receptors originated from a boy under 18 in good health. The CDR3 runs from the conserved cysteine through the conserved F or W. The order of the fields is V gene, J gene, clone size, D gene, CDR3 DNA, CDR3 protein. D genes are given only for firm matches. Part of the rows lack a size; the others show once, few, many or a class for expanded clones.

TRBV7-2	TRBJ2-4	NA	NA	TGTGCCAGCAGCTTAGCGGGTTGGGAAAACATTCAGTACTTC	CASSLAGWENIQYF
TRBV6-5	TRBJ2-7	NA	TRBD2	TGTGCAAGAGCGGGAAGCTCCTACGAGCAGTACTTC	CARAGSSYEQYF
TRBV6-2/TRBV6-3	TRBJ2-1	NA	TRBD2	TGTGCCAGCAGTTTCCACCGGACTAGCGGGGGGAGCAATGAGCAGTTCTTC	CASSFHRTSGGSNEQFF
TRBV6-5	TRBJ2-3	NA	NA	TGTGCCAGCAGCTCCTTTCGAGGGAGCACAGATACGCAGTATTTT	CASSSFRGSTDTQYF
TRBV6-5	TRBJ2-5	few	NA	TGTGCCAGCATGGACCTCAGGGAGACCCAGTACTTC	CASMDLRETQYF
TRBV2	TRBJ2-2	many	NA	TGTGCCAGCAGCGCGTACACCGGGGAGCTGTTTTTT	CASSAYTGELFF
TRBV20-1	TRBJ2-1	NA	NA	TGCAGTGCTAGAGAACGGACAGGAGGGAATGAGCAGTTCTTC	CSARERTGGNEQFF
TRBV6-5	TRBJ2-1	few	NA	TGTGCCAGCAGTTACTCGCGACCTCCCTCGAGCTATGAGCAGTTCTTC	CASSYSRPPSSYEQFF
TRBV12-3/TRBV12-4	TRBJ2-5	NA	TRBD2	TGTGCCAGCAGCCCGACTAGCTTTCCAGAGACCCAGTACTTC	CASSPTSFPETQYF
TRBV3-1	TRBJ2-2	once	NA	TGTGCCAGCAGCCAAAGGCAGGGGGGGAAAGACGGGGAGCTGTTTTTT	CASSQRQGGKDGELFF
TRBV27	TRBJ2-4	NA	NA	TGTGCCAGCAGTTTAAAAGGGTCGGGGTTTGTTAACATTCAGTACTTC	CASSLKGSGFVNIQYF
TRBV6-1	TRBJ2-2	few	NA	TGTGCCAGCCTCCCGAGGGGGAGAGTGAACACCGGGGAGCTGTTTTTT	CASLPRGRVNTGELFF
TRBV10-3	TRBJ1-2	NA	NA	TGTGCCATCAGTGATGCCGGTAACTATGGCTACACCTTC	CAISDAGNYGYTF
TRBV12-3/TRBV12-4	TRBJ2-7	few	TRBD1	TGTGCCAGCAGTTTTCTACGGGACAGCGAGCAGTACTTC	CASSFLRDSEQYF
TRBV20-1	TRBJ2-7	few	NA	TGCAGTGCTAGACAGGACCGATCTCCCTACGAGCAGTACTTC	CSARQDRSPYEQYF
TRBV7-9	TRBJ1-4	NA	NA	TGTGCCAGCAGCTTAGGTCCCTCCGGGGGAAAACTGTTTTTT	CASSLGPSGGKLFF
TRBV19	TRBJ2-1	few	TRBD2	TGTGCCACCCGGGGAGGGGGACTAGCGGGGTCCAGCTCCTACAATGAGCAGTTCTTC	CATRGGGLAGSSSYNEQFF
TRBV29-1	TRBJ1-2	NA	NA	TGCAGCGTTACCACTAAGGCCGGTGGCTACACCTTC	CSVTTKAGGYTF
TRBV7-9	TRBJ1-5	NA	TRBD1	TGTGCCAGCAGCGCCGGGACAGGGGAAACACAGCAGCCCCAGCATTTT	CASSAGTGETQQPQHF
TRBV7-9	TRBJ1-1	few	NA	TGTGCCAGCAGCTCCTTGCAAGCTTTCTTT	CASSSLQAFF
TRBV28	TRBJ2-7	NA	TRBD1	TGTGCCAGCAGTTACCGGGACAGGGGGCAGGGCGAGCAGTACTTC	CASSYRDRGQGEQYF
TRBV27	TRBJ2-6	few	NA	TGTGCCAGCAGTACACATCCACAGGTGGACGCCAACGTCCTGACTTTC	CASSTHPQVDANVLTF
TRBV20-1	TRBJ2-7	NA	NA	TGCAGTGCCCGACATGCAACAGGGAGGGACGAGCAGTACTTC	CSARHATGRDEQYF
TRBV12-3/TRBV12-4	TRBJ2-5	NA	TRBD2	TGTGCCAGCAGTTGGACTCTAGCGGGCTTCGAGACCCAGTACTTC	CASSWTLAGFETQYF
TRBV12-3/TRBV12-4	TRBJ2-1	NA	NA	TGTGCCAGCAGTCGACCGGGACATCAGAAAGGTAGTGAGCAGTTCTTC	CASSRPGHQKGSEQFF
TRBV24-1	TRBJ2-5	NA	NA	TGTGCCACCAGATCCGGGGGTGCCGAAGAGACCCAGTACTTC	CATRSGGAEETQYF
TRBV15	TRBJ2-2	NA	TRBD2	TGTGCCACCCGGGAGGGGCTAGCGGGGACCGGGGAGCTGTTTTTT	CATREGLAGTGELFF
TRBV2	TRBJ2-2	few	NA	TGTGCCAGCAGTGACAGGGTGTACACCGGGGAGCTGTTTTTT	CASSDRVYTGELFF
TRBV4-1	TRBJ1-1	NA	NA	TGCGCCAGCAGCCAAGTCGTACGTAACACTGAAGCTTTCTTT	CASSQVVRNTEAFF
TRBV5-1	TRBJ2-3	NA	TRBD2	TGCGCCAGCAGCGCGAACCAAGGACTAGCGGGAGCAACAGATACGCAGTATTTT	CASSANQGLAGATDTQYF
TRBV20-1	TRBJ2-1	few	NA	TGCAGTGCTAGTTGGCGGATCAATGAGCAGTTCTTC	CSASWRINEQFF
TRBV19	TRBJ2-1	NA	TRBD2	TGTGCCAGTAGTTCGGGCGGGGGGAACAATGAGCAGTTCTTC	CASSSGGGNNEQFF
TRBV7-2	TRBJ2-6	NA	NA	TGTGCCAGCAGCTTCAAACGGGGGTCGGGGGCCAACGTCCTGACTTTC	CASSFKRGSGANVLTF
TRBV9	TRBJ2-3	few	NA	TGTGCCAGCAGCGCCCCACTAGCTTTAGATACGCAGTATTTT	CASSAPLALDTQYF
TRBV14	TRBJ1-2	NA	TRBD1	TGTGCCAGCAGCCTCACCGGGACAGGGGATCGCTATGGCTACACCTTC	CASSLTGTGDRYGYTF
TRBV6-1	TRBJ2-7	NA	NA	TGTGCCAGCAGTCCAAACGTAGCCCACGAGCAGTACTTC	CASSPNVAHEQYF
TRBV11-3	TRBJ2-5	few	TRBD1	TGTGCCAGCAGCCCTAGGGGGACAGGGGGCTTGGAGACCCAGTACTTC	CASSPRGTGGLETQYF
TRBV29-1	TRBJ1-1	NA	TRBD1	TGCAGCGTTGTCAGGGGGACTGAAGCTTTCTTT	CSVVRGTEAFF
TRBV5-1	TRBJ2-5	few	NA	TGCGCCAGCAGCTTAACCGGGACCTCGATGGAGACCCAGTACTTC	CASSLTGTSMETQYF
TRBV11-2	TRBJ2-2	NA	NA	TGTGCCAGCAGCAAAGATGGGGGGCTCGGCACCGGGGAGCTGTTTTTT	CASSKDGGLGTGELFF
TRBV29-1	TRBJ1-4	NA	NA	TGCAGCGTTGGCTCAACTAATGAAAAACTGTTTTTT	CSVGSTNEKLFF
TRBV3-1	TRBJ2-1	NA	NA	TGTGCCAGCAGCCAGGATCACTGGGGGTCTTACAATGAGCAGTTCTTC	CASSQDHWGSYNEQFF
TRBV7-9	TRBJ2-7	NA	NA	TGTGCCAGCAGCTTAGCGGCAACAGGGAATTTATACGAGCAGTACTTC	CASSLAATGNLYEQYF
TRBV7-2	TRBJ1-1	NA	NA	TGTGCCAGCAGCTCCCCGCGCGTCGGAAGGAACACTGAAGCTTTCTTT	CASSSPRVGRNTEAFF
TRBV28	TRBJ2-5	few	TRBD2	TGTGCCAGCCATGCCGGGACTAGCGGGTGGGTGAAGACCCAGTACTTC	CASHAGTSGWVKTQYF
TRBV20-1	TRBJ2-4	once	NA	TGCAGTGCTAGAGTGGCGGATCAAAACATTCAGTACTTC	CSARVADQNIQYF
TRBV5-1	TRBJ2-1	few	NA	TGCGCCAGCAGCCCCGCAGACTACAATGAGCAGTTCTTC	CASSPADYNEQFF
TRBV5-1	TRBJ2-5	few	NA	TGCGCCAGCAGCTTAGGGACAAGGGGGAAAGAGACCCAGTACTTC	CASSLGTRGKETQYF
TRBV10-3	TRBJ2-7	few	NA	TGTGCCATCAGGCAGGGAGGTGGTCTTATCTACGAGCAGTACTTC	CAIRQGGGLIYEQYF
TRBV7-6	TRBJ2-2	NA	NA	TGTGCCAGCAGCTTAAAGCTCGTCTCCGGGGAGCTGTTTTTT	CASSLKLVSGELFF
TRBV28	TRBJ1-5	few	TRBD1	TGTGCCGGCAGTTCCGGACAGGGAAGTCAGCCCCAGCATTTT	CAGSSGQGSQPQHF